The 27 T cell receptor beta chains below all came from one sample that was sequenced in a study of blood T cells in healthy people across ages. A J-beta primer mix and a sample-barcoded 5' primer were used in a second PCR of about 7 to 12 cycles. TCRdb called the 5' RACE reads again in MiXCR, with one record for every CDR3 protein. The table lists around 800,000 distinct CDR3 sequences, about 42% of them singletons. Material: blood. The receptors were gathered from a man aged 55 to 69 in good health.

This clonotype was observed a few times. The chain links TRBV24-1 to TRBJ1-5; possible D gene TRBD1, 5 bases. V dropped 3 bases and J dropped 5 bases, with 22 bases sitting between them. The germline V gene encodes CDR1 KGHDR and CDR2 SFDVKD. The CDR3 consists of 18 residues. The CDR3, as DNA: TGTGCCACCAGTGATGCCCAACCGGGACGGTATTTGGATCAGCCCCAGCATTTT. Its translation: CATSDAQPGRYLDQPQHF.

The chain couples TRBV15 to TRBJ2-7; no definite D call. The CDR3 extends over 13 amino acids. V was trimmed by 0 bases and J by 4 bases, leaving 7 bases between them. Germline V gene lookup returns CDR1 LNHNV and CDR2 YYDKDF (reference sequence). The CDR3 reads CATSRDSSYEQYF. The CDR3 coding sequence is TGTGCCACCAGCAGAGACAGTTCGTACGAGCAGTACTTC.

This chain connects TRBV10-2 to TRBJ2-3; weak D call: TRBD2 (6 bases). The V end lost 7 bases, the J end lost 6 bases, and 26 bases lay between the germline ends. Germline CDR1 WSHSY, CDR2 SAAADI. CDR3 length: 17 amino acids. The CDR3 sequence is CASNIRDGSGPSDTQYF. The CDR3 region has the DNA TGCGCCAGCAACATTCGAGACGGTAGCGGCCCTTCGGATACGCAGTATTTT.

The chain combines TRBV4-1 with TRBJ2-7; D gene uncertain. V was shortened by 0 bases and J by 7 bases, with 16 bases between the two germline ends. The CDR3 spans 15 residues. Germline V CDR1 and CDR2: MGHRA, YSYEKL. Written as DNA, the CDR3 is TGCGCCAGCAGCCAAGACGGAAACGGGTTGTGGGAGCAGTACTTC. Amino acid sequence: CASSQDGNGLWEQYF.

The chain uses TRBV20-1 and TRBJ1-5; the D is unclear. CDR1 and CDR2 (germline): DFQATT, SNEGSKA (reference sequence). The CDR3 spans 14 residues. Deletions cut 1 base from V and 7 bases from J, with 14 bases between. The CDR3 sequence: CSARGGSARQPQHF. DNA for the CDR3: TGCAGTGCTAGAGGAGGATCCGCTAGACAGCCCCAGCATTTT.

The CDR3 DNA sequence: TGTGCCAGCAGCCGCGGGACAGGGGCTTTTGACATTCAGTACTTC. Its translation is CASSRGTGAFDIQYF. The chain recombines TRBV12-3 or TRBV12-4 with TRBJ2-7; TRBD1 matches at 10 bases. Judging by the DNA end, TRBJ2-4 fits better; the J call may be wrong. The CDR3 consists of 15 residues.

The CDR3 loop reads CASSLVGSVDGYTF. CDR3 nucleotides: TGTGCCAGCAGCTTGGTAGGGTCGGTGGATGGCTACACCTTC. This chain connects TRBV5-6 to TRBJ1-2; D unresolved. Between the trimmed V and J ends, which lost 0 bases and 6 bases, there was a span of 12 bases. The CDR3 runs 14 residues. Germline CDR1 and CDR2: SGHDT and YYEEEE.

In its sample, this clonotype was seen a few times. The genes are TRBV5-6 and TRBJ2-5, with 7 bases matching TRBD1. The ends lost 0 bases at V and 0 bases at J; junction bases unmatched: 8. This CDR3 region has 17 residues. The V gene's germline CDR1 is SGHDT and CDR2 YYEEEE. In DNA form, the CDR3 reads TGTGCCAGCAGCTTGGCCCAGCAGACAGGGTACCAAGAGACCCAGTACTTC. Translation gives CASSLAQQTGYQETQYF.

The table lists this clonotype with a few counts. The chain joins TRBV4-3 to TRBJ2-7; 8 nucleotides align to TRBD1. J was trimmed by 3 bases and V by 1 base; bases with no gene match: 5. The CDR3 is made up of 15 amino acids. Germline CDR1 reads LGHNA; CDR2 reads YSLEER. For the CDR3, the DNA is TGCGCCAGCAGCCAAGTTTTCGGACAGGGCTACGAGCAGTACTTC. Translating gives CASSQVFGQGYEQYF.

V is TRBV25-1 and J is TRBJ2-5, with 12 bases lining up with TRBD2. The V and J ends lost 5 bases and 7 bases, in that order; junction bases with no gene match: 8. The CDR3 spans 15 residues. CDR1 is MGHDK and CDR2 is SYGVNS in the germline V gene. Here the CDR3 reads CASSLASGGAGTQYF. The CDR3 region has the DNA TGTGCCAGCAGTCTCGCTAGCGGGGGGGCTGGGACCCAGTACTTC.

The CDR3 sequence: CSARASGSYNEQFF. The DNA of the CDR3 is TGCAGCGCGCGAGCTAGCGGGTCCTACAATGAGCAGTTCTTC. The chain links TRBV29-1 to TRBJ2-1, with 8 bases aligning to TRBD2. V was clipped by 7 bases and J by 1 base; unmatched bases: 6. The CDR3 loop spans 14 amino acids. Germline V CDR1 and CDR2: SQVTM, ANQGSEA.

Regarding this clonotype: Possible read error: a much larger clone is one base away. V is TRBV6-2 or TRBV6-3 and J is TRBJ2-5; 8 bases are shared with TRBD1. TRBJ2-7 explains the end of the DNA better; the J call may be wrong. Germline lookup yields CDR1 MNHEY and CDR2 SVGEGT. The CDR3 contains 15 residues. The CDR3 spells CASSDGQGKYCEQYF. The CDR3, as DNA: TGTGCCAGCAGTGACGGACAGGGAAAGTATTGCGAGCAGTACTTC.

Written as DNA, the CDR3 is TGTGCCAGCAGCAGACGCTGGGGTTCGGATTACGAGCAGTACTTC. This codes for CASSRRWGSDYEQYF. The chain carries TRBV11-3 and TRBJ2-7; D not resolved. This CDR3 contains 15 residues. With 5 bases removed from V and 4 bases from J, the gap between germline ends came to 18 bases. Germline V gives CDR1 SGHNT, CDR2 YENEEA.

This chain joins TRBV6-6 and TRBJ1-2, with D perhaps matching TRBD1 (6 bases). Trimming pared 10 bases from V and 6 bases from J, leaving 21 bases between. The CDR3 has 14 amino acids. Per germline, CDR1 MNHNY and CDR2 SVGAGI (reference sequence). CDR3 sequence (DNA): TGTGCCACCTACAGGGAAGCATCAGAGCATGGCTACACCTTC. Amino acid sequence: CATYREASEHGYTF.

This clonotype has a handful of counts. The J gene is TRBJ2-7, the V gene TRBV7-9; D tentatively fits TRBD1 or TRBD2 (6 bases each). The end of the DNA fits TRBJ2-5 better, so the J call may be wrong. Germline lookup yields CDR1 SEHNR and CDR2 FQNEAQ (reference sequence). This CDR3 is 12 amino acids long. This CDR3 is CASSPEGGTQYF. The CDR3 nucleotides read TGTGCCAGCAGCCCCGAGGGGGGGACCCAGTACTTC.

This clonotype has only a few counts. The rearrangement links TRBV6-6 to TRBJ2-1; 9 nucleotides line up with TRBD1. The V gene end was trimmed by 7 bases and the J gene end by 5 bases; junction bases not matched to a gene: 3. Per germline, CDR1 MNHNY and CDR2 SVGAGI (reference sequence). CDR3 length: 13 residues. CDR3 sequence (DNA): TGTGCCAGCATCCGGGACAGGGACAATGAGCAGTTCTTC. It translates to CASIRDRDNEQFF.

This clonotype has ten or more counts. This chain joins TRBV12-3 or TRBV12-4 and TRBJ1-5, with D unclear. V was trimmed by 5 bases and J by 2 bases, leaving 10 bases between them. The length of the CDR3 is 14 residues. The CDR3 sequence is CASSLRGGNQPQHF. CDR3 sequence (DNA): TGTGCCAGCAGTCTACGCGGGGGCAATCAGCCCCAGCATTTT.

This rearrangement joins TRBV7-3 to TRBJ2-1, with TRBD2 identical over 10 bases. The J call is doubtful: the DNA matches TRBJ2-7 better. From germline, CDR1 is SGHTA and CDR2 FQGTGA. The CDR3 consists of 15 residues. In DNA form, the CDR3 reads TGTGCCAGCAGCTTTACACTAGCGGGGTACAATGAGCAGTACTTC. Its translation is CASSFTLAGYNEQYF.

This clonotype was detected only once. The V gene is TRBV20-1, the J gene TRBJ2-3, with 8 bases identical to TRBD1. CDR1 and CDR2 from the germline V gene are DFQATT and SNEGSKA (reference sequence). The CDR3 is 14 amino acids. V gave up 6 bases and J gave up 6 bases; unmatched junction bases: 11. The CDR3 here is CSAPGGRGSDTQYF. The DNA of the CDR3 is TGCAGTGCACCAGGGGGCCGCGGAAGTGATACGCAGTATTTT.

The CDR3 DNA reads as TGTGCCAGCAGTTTATTGAGTAGGGCGGCTCAGCCCCAGCATTTT. Protein sequence: CASSLLSRAAQPQHF. The rearrangement links TRBV27 to TRBJ1-5; no clear D gene. Germline V gives CDR1 MNHEY, CDR2 SMNVEV (reference sequence). Trimming cost V 1 base and J 6 bases, with 13 bases left between them. The CDR3 length is 15 residues.

This clonotype turned up a few times. The gene calls are TRBV7-2 and TRBJ2-7; TRBD1 matches 7 bases. V dropped 4 bases and J dropped 3; count of bases not matched to a gene: 9. The CDR3 is 15 residues long. In germline, CDR1 is SGHTA, CDR2 FQGNSA. The CDR3 sequence: CASSSRQGWIYEQYF. DNA for the CDR3: TGTGCCAGCAGCTCGAGACAGGGCTGGATCTACGAGCAGTACTTC. Full variable domain (missing parts from reference TRBV7-2 and TRBJ2-7): GAGVSQSPSNKVTEKGKDVELRCDPISGHTALYWYRQSLGQGLEFLIYFQGNSAPDKSGLPSDRFSAERTGGSVSTLTIQRTQQEDSAVYLCASSSRQGWIYEQYFGPGTRLTVT.

The sample holds a few counts of this clonotype. This sequence joins TRBV7-2 and TRBJ2-7; 8 bases align to TRBD1. Germline V gene data show CDR1 as SGHTA and CDR2 as FQGNSA. The V and J ends lost 5 bases and 4 bases, in that order; junction bases with no gene match: 7. The length of the CDR3 is 14 residues. CDR3 sequence: CASSVGRGQYEQYF. The CDR3 DNA is TGTGCCAGCAGCGTAGGCAGGGGGCAATACGAGCAGTACTTC.

This clonotype turned up a few times. CDR3 in amino acids: CASSVTGAGYTF. As DNA, the CDR3 is TGTGCCAGCAGTGTAACAGGGGCCGGCTACACCTTC. The chain uses TRBV25-1 and TRBJ1-2; TRBD1 matches at 7 bases. Trimming took 4 bases from V and 8 from J; bases not matched to a gene: 4. The CDR3 has 12 amino acids. CDR1 and CDR2 from the germline V gene are MGHDK and SYGVNS.

The J gene is TRBJ2-1, the V gene TRBV9; TRBD1 agrees at 9 bases. The CDR3 is 15 residues long. Germline CDR1 is SGDLS and CDR2 is YYNGEE. With V trimmed by 3 bases and J by 8 bases, 9 bases remained unmatched. The CDR3 bases are TGTGCCAGCAGCGGACAGGGGGACATTTGGGATGAGCAGTTCTTC. Translated, it gives CASSGQGDIWDEQFF.

This clonotype was seen a handful of times. The chain has TRBV25-1 and TRBJ2-7; TRBD1 matches 10 bases. V was clipped by 0 bases and J by 6 bases; unmatched bases: 8. The CDR3 length is 16 residues. Germline lookup yields CDR1 MGHDK and CDR2 SYGVNS. The CDR3 bases are TGTGCCAGCAGTGAATATGGTACGACAGGGGGCGGCGAGCAGTACTTC. Its protein is CASSEYGTTGGGEQYF.

This clonotype showed up just a few times. CDR3 sequence (DNA): TGTGCCACCAACCGACCCCCAGAGCAAAACTACGAGCAGTACTTC. It yields the protein CATNRPPEQNYEQYF. The chain combines TRBV25-1 with TRBJ2-7; no reliable D call. Germline V gene data show CDR1 as MGHDK and CDR2 as SYGVNS. CDR3 length: 15 amino acids. The V end lost 10 bases, the J end lost 3 bases, and 22 bases lay between the germline ends.

This clonotype has at least ten counts. The rearrangement uses TRBV5-4 and TRBJ2-1; maybe TRBD2 (6 bases). The ends were cut back, 4 bases at V and 2 bases at J, with 16 bases in the middle. CDR3 length: 16 residues. Looked up from germline, CDR1 is SGHNT and CDR2 is YYREEE (reference sequence). Here the CDR3 DNA reads TGTGCCAGCAGCCCTGGGGGGAGTAATCCCTACAATGAGCAGTTCTTC. As protein: CASSPGGSNPYNEQFF.